This T cell receptor (beta chain) derives from a study of T cell repertoires in cytomegalovirus infection. On the study more broadly: Both a matching HLA type and CMV infection were indicated by public TCR beta signatures. Whole-study results and caveats: Accumulated public TCR beta family frequency recognized individuals carrying CMV together with the relevant HLA. Dominating the ex vivo response were HLA-C-restricted CMV-specific TCR beta clonotypes.

Of note for this clonotype: Its matching antigen is unknown.

One entry per CDR3 protein results from TCRdb running MiXCR on the reads. The sample carries almost 550,000 distinct CDR3 sequences, approximately 15% recorded once. Germline V gene data show CDR1 as SNHLY and CDR2 as FYNNEI. V gave up 8 bases and J gave up 4 bases; unmatched junction bases: 7. This CDR3 spans 14 amino acids. Sequences were obtained from CD8+ T cells from PBMCs. This chain joins TRBV2 and TRBJ1-1, with TRBD1 identical over 10 bases. The TCR comes from a human donor in good health (CMV status not recorded). Some clones in this sample may be carry-over from other donors' samples. As DNA, the CDR3 is TGTGCCAGCCTCGACAGGGGGCATGGCACTGAAGCTTTCTTT. Translating gives CASLDRGHGTEAFF.